This note documents a single T cell receptor (beta chain) sequence. In the original workflow: Reference gene primer amplification gave estimated nucleated cell counts. Profiling relied on immunoSEQ multiplex PCR, and the TCRdb table lists in-frame clones only, not all of them. V and J calls plus clone size are reproduced from that table; the DNA served to infer D and trimming. Of approximately 270,000 clones listed, more than 75% are singletons. The sample originates from a study of blood T cell repertoires in COVID-19. Across the study: Spain, Italy and the United States supplied samples that represented acute and convalescent COVID-19. Sample material is recorded as cDNA or gDNA derived from T cells, B-cell-depleted T cells, or PBMCs.

CDR1 and CDR2 from the germline V gene are SGHVS and FQNEAQ. The CDR3 is made up of 15 amino acids. J was trimmed by 6 bases and V by 2 bases; bases with no gene match: 7. This clonotype was obtained from a man aged 35 to 55 with active or convalescent COVID-19. The sequenced material came from peripheral blood. The gene calls are TRBV7-8 and TRBJ2-7, with TRBD2 identical over 10 bases. CDR3 DNA sequence: TGTGCCAGCAGCTTACAAAGCGGGAGGGCCGGCGAGCAGTACTTC. Its translation: CASSLQSGRAGEQYF.